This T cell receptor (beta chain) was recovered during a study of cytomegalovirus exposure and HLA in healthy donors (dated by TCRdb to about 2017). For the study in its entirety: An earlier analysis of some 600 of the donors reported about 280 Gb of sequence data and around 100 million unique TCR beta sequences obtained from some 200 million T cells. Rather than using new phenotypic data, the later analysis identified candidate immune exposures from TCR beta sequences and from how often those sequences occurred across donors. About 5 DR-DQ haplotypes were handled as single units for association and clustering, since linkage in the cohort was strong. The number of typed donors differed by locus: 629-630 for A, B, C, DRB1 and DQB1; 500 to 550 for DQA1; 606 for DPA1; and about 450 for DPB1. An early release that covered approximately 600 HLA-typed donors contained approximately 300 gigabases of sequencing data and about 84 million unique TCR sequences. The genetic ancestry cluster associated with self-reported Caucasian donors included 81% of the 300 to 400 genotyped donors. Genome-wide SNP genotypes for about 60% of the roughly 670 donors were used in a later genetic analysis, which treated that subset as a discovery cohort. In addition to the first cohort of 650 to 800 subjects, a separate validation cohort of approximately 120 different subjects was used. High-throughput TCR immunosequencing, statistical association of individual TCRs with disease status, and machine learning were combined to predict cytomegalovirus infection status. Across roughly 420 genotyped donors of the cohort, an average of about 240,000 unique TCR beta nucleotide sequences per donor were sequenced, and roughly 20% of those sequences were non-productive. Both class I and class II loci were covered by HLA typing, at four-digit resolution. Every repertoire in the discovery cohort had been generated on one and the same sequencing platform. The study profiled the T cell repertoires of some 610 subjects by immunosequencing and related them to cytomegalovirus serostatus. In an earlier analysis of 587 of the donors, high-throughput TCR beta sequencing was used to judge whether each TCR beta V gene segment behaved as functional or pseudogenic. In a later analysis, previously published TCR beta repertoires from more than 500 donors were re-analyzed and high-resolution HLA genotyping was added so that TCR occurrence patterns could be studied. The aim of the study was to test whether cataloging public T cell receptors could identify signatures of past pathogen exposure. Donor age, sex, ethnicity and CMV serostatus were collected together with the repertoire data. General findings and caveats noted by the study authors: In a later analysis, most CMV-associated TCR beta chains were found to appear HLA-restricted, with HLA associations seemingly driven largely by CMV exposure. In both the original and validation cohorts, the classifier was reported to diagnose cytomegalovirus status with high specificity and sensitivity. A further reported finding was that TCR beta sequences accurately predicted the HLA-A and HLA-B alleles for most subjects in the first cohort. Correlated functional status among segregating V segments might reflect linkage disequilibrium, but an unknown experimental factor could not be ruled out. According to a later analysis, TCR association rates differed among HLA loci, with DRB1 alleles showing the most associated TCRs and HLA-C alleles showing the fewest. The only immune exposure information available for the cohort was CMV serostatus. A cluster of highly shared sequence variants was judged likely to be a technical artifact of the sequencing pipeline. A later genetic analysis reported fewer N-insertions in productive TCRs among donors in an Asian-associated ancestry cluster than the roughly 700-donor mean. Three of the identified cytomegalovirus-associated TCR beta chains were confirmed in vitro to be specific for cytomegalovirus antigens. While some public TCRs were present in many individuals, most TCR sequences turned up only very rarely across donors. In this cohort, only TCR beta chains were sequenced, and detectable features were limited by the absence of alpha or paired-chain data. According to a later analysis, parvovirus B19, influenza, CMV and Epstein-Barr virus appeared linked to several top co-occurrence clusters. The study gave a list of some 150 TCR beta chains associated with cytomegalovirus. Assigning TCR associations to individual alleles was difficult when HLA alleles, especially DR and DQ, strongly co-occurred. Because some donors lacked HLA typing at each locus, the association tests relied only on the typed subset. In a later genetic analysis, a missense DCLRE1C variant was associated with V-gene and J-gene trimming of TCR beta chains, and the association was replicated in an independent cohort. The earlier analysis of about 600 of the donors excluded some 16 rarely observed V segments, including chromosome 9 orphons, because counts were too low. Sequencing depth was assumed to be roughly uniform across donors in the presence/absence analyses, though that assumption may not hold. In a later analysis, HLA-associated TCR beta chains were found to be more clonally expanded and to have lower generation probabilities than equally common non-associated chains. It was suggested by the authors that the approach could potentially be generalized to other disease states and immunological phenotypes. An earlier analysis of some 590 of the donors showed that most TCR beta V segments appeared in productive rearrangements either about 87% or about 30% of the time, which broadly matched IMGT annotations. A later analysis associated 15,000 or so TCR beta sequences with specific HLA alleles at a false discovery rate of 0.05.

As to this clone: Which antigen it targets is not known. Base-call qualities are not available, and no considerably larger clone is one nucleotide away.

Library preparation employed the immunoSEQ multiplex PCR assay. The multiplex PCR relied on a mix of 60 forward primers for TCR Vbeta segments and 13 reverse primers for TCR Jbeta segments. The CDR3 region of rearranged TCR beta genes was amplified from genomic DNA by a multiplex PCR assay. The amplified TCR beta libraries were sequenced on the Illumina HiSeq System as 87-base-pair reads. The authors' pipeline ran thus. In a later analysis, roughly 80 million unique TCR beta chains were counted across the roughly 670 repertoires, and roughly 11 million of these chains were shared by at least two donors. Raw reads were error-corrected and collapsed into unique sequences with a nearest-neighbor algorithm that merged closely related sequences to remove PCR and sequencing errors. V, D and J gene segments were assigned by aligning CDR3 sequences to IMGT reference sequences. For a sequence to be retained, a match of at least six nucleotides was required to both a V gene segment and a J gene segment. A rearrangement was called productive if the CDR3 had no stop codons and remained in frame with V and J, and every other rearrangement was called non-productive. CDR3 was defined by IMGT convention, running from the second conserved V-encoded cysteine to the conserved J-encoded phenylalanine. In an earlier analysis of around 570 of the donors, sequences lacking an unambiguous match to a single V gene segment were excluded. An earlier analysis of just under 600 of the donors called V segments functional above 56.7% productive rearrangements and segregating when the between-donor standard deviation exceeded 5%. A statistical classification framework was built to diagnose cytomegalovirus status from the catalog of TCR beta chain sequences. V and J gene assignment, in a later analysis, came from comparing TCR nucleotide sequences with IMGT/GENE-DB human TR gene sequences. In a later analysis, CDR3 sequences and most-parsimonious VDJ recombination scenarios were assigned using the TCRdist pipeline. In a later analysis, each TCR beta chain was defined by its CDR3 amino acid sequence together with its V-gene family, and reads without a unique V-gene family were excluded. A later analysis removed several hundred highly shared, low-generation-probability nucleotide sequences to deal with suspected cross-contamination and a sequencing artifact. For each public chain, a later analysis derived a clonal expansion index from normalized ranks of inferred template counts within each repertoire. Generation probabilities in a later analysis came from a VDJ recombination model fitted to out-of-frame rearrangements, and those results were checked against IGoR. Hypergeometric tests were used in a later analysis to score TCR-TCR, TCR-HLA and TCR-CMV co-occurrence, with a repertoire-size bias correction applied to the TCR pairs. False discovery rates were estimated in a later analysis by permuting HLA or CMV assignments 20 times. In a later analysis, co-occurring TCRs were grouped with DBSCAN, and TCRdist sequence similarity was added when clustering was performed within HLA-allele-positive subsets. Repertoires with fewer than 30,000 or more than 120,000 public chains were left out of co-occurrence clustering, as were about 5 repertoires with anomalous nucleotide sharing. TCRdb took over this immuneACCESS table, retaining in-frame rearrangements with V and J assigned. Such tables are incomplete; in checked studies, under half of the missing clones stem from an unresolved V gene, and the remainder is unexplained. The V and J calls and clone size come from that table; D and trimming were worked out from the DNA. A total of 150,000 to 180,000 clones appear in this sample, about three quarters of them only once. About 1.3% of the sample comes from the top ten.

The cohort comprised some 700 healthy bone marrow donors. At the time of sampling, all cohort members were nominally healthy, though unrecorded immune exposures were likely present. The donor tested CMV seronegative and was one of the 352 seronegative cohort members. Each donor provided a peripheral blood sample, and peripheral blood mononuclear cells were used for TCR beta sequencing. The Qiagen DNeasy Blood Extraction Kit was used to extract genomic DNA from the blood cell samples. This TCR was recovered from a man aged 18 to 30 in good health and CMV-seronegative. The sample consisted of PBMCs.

The CDR3 region has the sequence CASSHRDTLPFNYGYTF. The DNA sequence is as follows: TGCGCCAGCAGCCACAGGGACACCCTCCCTTTTAACTATGGCTACACCTTC. Recombination joined TRBV5-1 with TRBJ1-2; TRBD1 is a weak D gene call, 6 bases matching. V was cut back by 4 bases and J by 1 base, leaving a gap of 20 bases between them. The CDR1 and CDR2 encoded by the germline V gene are SGHRS and YFSETQ. CDR3 length: 17 amino acids, cysteine to phenylalanine. Only the CDR3 portion is preserved as DNA: 51 bases, with reading frame beginning at the first base.